Below, one T cell receptor (beta chain) is given with its context. This CDR3 has 14 amino acids. V dropped 7 bases and J dropped 8 bases, with 17 bases sitting between them. CDR1 and CDR2 from the germline V gene are LNHDA and SQIVND (reference sequence). TCRdb's copy holds only in-frame clones and misses some; the assay was immunoSEQ multiplex PCR. This table holds approximately 160,000 clones, 80% to 95% found once. This record belongs to a study of control samples from healthy donors and cancer patients. The specimen was blood. This receptor was obtained from a woman aged 25 to 39 in good health. The chain carries TRBV19 and TRBJ1-4; no firm D call. CDR3: CASTPLGKGEKLFF. In nucleotides, the CDR3 is TGTGCCAGTACCCCCCTGGGGAAGGGCGAAAAACTGTTTTTT. The full variable domain, with the rest looked up from reference TRBV19 and TRBJ1-4, is DGGITQSPKYLFRKEGQNVTLSCEQNLNHDAMYWYRQDPGQGLRLIYYSQIVNDFQKGDIAEGYSVSREKKESFPLTVTSAQKNPTAFYLCASTPLGKGEKLFFGSGTQLSVL.